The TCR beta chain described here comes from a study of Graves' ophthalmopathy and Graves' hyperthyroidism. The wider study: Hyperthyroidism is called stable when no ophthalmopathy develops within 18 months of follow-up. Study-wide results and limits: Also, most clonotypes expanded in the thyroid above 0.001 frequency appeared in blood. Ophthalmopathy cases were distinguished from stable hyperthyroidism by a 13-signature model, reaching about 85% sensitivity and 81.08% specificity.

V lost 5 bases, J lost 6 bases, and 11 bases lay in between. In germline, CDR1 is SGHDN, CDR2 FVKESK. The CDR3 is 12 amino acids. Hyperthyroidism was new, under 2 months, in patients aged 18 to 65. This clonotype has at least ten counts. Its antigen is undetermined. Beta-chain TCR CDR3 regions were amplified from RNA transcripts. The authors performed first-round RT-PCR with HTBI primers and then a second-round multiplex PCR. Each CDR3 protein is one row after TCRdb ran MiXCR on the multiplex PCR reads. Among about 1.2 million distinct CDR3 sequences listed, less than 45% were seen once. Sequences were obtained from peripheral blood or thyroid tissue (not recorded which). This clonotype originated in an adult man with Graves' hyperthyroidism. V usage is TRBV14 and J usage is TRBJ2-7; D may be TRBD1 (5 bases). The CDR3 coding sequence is TGTGCCAGCAGCTACGGCCAGGGCGAGCAGTACTTC. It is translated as CASSYGQGEQYF. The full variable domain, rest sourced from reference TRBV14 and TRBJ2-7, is EAGVTQFPSHSVIEKGQTVTLRCDPISGHDNLYWYRRVMGKEIKFLLHFVKESKQDESGMPNNRFLAERTGGTYSTLKVQPAELEDSGVYFCASSYGQGEQYFGPGTRLTVT.